This T cell receptor beta chain was captured by sequencing in a study of cytomegalovirus exposure and HLA in healthy donors. 13 Jbeta primers and 60 Vbeta primers were used for the PCR. Generated by immunoSEQ multiplex PCR, the TCRdb table keeps only in-frame clones and is missing some. The sample shows around 50,000 clones, 72% of them seen only once. Germline V lookup: CDR1 ENHRY, CDR2 SYGVKD. The CDR3 extends over 14 amino acids. The junction had 7 bases not matched to a gene; V was cut back by 10 bases and J by 0 bases. J is TRBJ2-3 and V is TRBV10-3; TRBD1 matches 7 bases. The receptor comes from a woman aged 50 to 60 in good health and CMV-seropositive. The sequenced sample was PBMCs. The CDR3 DNA reads as TGTGCCACCCAGGGGGACAGCAGCACAGATACGCAGTATTTT. It is translated as CATQGDSSTDTQYF.